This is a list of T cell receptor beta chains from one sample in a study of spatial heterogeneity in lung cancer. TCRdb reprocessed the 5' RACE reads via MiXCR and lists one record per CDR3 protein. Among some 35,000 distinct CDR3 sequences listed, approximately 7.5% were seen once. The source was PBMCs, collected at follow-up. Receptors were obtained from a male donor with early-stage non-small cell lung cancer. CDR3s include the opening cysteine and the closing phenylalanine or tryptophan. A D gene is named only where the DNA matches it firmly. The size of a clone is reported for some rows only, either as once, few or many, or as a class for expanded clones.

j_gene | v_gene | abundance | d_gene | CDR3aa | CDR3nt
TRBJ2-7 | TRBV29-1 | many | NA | CSVEMGLEQYF | TGCAGCGTTGAAATGGGGCTAGAGCAGTACTTC
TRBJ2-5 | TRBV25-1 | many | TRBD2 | CASSEYRAGGLGAAQYF | TGTGCCAGCAGTGAATATAGAGCGGGGGGGCTCGGAGCGGCCCAGTACTTC
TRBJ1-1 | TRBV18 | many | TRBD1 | CASSLDRINTEAFF | TGTGCCAGCTCCCTGGACAGGATTAACACTGAAGCTTTCTTT
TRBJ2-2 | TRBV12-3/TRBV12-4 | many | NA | CASRLQGFRAGELFF | TGTGCCAGCAGGTTACAGGGTTTTAGAGCCGGGGAGCTGTTTTTT
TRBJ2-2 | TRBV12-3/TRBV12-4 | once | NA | CASSTSGGRTGELFF | NA
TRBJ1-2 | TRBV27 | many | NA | CASSSQGRAKGTYGYTF | TGTGCCAGCAGTTCCCAAGGGAGAGCCAAAGGGACCTATGGCTACACCTTC
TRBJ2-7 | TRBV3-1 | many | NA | CASSQARTVSYEQYF | TGTGCCAGCAGCCAAGCCCGGACAGTTTCCTACGAGCAGTACTTC
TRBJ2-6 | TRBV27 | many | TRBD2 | CASSFLAGFGANVLTF | TGTGCCAGCAGTTTCCTAGCGGGGTTCGGGGCCAACGTCCTGACTTTC
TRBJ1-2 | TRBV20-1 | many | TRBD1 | CSARPEGGQGDINYGYTF | TGCAGTGCTAGGCCGGAAGGGGGACAGGGCGATATTAACTATGGCTACACCTTC
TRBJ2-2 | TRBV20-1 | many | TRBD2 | CSARLAGGPGTGELFF | TGCAGTGCTAGACTAGCGGGGGGGCCGGGCACCGGGGAGCTGTTTTTT
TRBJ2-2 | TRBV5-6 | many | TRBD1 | CASSLTGLNTGELFF | TGTGCCAGCAGCCTGACAGGGTTGAACACCGGGGAGCTGTTTTTT
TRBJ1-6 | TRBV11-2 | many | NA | CASSLYGLRDSPLHF | TGTGCCAGCAGCTTGTATGGCCTTCGGGATTCACCCCTCCACTTT
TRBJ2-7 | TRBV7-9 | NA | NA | CASSLIGAGPQYF | TGTGCCAGCAGCTTAATCGGGGCCGGGCCGCAGTACTTC
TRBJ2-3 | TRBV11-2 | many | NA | CASSLAVADTQYF | TGTGCCAGCAGCTTAGCGGTCGCAGATACGCAGTATTTT
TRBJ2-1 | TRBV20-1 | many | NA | CSARVLGGATYNEQFF | TGCAGTGCTAGAGTTTTGGGGGGGGCTACCTACAATGAGCAGTTCTTC
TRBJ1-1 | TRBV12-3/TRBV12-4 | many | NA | CASSPNTEAFF | TGTGCCAGCAGTCCAAACACTGAAGCTTTCTTT
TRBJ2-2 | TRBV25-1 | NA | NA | CASLESRGNTGELFF | TGTGCCAGTCTAGAATCAAGGGGGAACACCGGGGAGCTGTTTTTT
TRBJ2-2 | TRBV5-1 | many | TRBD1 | CASSFDRGHTGELFF | TGCGCCAGCAGCTTCGACAGGGGGCACACCGGGGAGCTGTTTTTT
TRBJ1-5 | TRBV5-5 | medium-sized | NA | CASSLGQVSNQPQHF | TGTGCCAGCAGCTTGGGCCAAGTTAGCAATCAGCCCCAGCATTTT
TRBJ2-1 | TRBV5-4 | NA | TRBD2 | CASSLGRAGGLSSYNEQFF | TGTGCCAGCAGCTTGGGAAGAGCGGGGGGCCTCAGCTCCTACAATGAGCAGTTCTTC
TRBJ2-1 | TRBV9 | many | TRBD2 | CASSEGVAGSGEQFF | TGTGCCAGCAGCGAAGGAGTAGCGGGGTCCGGTGAGCAGTTCTTC
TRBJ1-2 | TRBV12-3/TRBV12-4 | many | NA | CASSSLRGYGYTF | TGTGCCAGCAGTTCCCTGAGGGGCTATGGCTACACCTTC
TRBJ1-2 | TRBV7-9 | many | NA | CASSSGTSNYGYTF | TGTGCCAGCAGCTCTGGGACATCCAACTATGGCTACACCTTC
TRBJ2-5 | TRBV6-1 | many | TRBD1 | CASSESRGRLSSF | TGTGCCAGCAGTGAAAGCAGGGGGCGTCTTTCGAGCTTC
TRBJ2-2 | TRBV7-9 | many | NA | CASSPSRAGGDTGELFF | TGTGCCAGCAGTCCCAGTCGCGCAGGGGGGGACACCGGGGAGCTGTTTTTT
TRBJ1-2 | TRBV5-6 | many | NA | CASSLTRVNYGYTF | TGTGCCAGCAGCTTAACCAGGGTGAACTATGGCTACACCTTC
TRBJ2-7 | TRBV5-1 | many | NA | CASTGIMGGAYEQYF | TGCGCCAGCACCGGGATAATGGGCGGTGCCTACGAGCAGTACTTC
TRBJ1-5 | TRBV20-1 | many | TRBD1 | CSAKGRGPNQPQHF | TGCAGTGCTAAGGGCAGGGGGCCCAATCAGCCCCAGCATTTT
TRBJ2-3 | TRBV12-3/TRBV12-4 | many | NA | CASNTRSGTTDTQYF | TGTGCCAGCAATACCCGGAGTGGGACCACAGATACGCAGTATTTT
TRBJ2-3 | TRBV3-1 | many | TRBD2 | CASSPPSGGHFTDTQYF | TGTGCCAGCAGCCCCCCTAGCGGGGGCCATTTCACAGATACGCAGTATTTT
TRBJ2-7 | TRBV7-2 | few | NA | CASSFGRVYEQYF | TGTGCCAGCAGCTTCGGACGAGTATACGAGCAGTACTTC
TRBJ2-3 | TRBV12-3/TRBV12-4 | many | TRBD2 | CASSIGLAGRWDTQYF | TGTGCCAGCAGTATCGGACTAGCGGGGAGATGGGATACGCAGTATTTT
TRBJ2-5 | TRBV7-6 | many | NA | CASSSRPRTETQYF | TGTGCCAGCAGCTCCAGGCCTCGCACAGAGACCCAGTACTTC
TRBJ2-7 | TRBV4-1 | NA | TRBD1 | CASSLDRGPINLYEQYF | TGCGCCAGCAGCCTAGACAGGGGTCCGATCAATTTGTACGAGCAGTACTTC
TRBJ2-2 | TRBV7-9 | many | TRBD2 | CASSSSLAGSNTGELFF | TGTGCCAGCAGCTCCTCTTTAGCGGGATCGAACACCGGGGAGCTGTTTTTT
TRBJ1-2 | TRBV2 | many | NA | CASSGRRVNHDGYTF | TGTGCCAGCAGTGGACGGAGGGTGAATCACGATGGCTACACCTTC
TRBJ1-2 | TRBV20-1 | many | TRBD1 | CSASASAGTGSVRNYGYTF | TGCAGTGCTAGCGCCTCGGCCGGGACAGGGTCGGTCCGCAACTATGGCTACACCTTC
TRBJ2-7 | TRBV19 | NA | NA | CASSMTGLSYEQYF | TGTGCCAGTAGTATGACGGGACTCTCCTACGAGCAGTACTTC
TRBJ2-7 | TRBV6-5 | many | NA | CATGLSGAYEQYF | TGTGCCACAGGCCTATCGGGGGCGTACGAGCAGTACTTC
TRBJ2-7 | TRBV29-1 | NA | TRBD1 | CSVAGGQGAEEQYF | TGCAGCGTTGCTGGGGGACAGGGGGCGGAGGAGCAGTACTTC
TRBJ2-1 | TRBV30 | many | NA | CAWSVNGREQFF | TGTGCCTGGAGTGTAAATGGGCGTGAGCAGTTCTTC
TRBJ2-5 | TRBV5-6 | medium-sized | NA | CASSLEAGLKETQYF | TGTGCCAGCAGCTTGGAAGCTGGTTTGAAAGAGACCCAGTACTTC
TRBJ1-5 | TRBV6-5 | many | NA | CASSRDRSVQPQHF | TGTGCCAGCAGTCGAGACAGGTCTGTTCAGCCCCAGCATTTT
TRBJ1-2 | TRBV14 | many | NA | CASSQAGVYYGYTF | TGTGCCAGCAGCCAAGCAGGGGTGTACTATGGCTACACCTTC
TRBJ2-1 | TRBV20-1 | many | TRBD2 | CSASNRGPAGYNEQFF | TGCAGTGCTAGTAACCGAGGGCCAGCGGGGTACAATGAGCAGTTCTTC
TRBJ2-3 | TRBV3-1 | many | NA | CASSRQSADTQYF | TGTGCCAGCAGCCGACAGAGTGCAGATACGCAGTATTTT
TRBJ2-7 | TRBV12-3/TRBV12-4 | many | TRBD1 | CASSLSGQGPHEQYF | TGTGCCAGCAGTTTATCGGGACAGGGTCCCCACGAGCAGTACTTC
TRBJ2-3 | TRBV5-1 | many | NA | CASSLVGERTDTQYF | TGCGCCAGCAGCTTGGTGGGGGAGCGCACAGATACGCAGTATTTT
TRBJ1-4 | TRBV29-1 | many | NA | CSVKTNEKLFF | TGCAGCGTTAAGACGAATGAAAAACTGTTTTTT
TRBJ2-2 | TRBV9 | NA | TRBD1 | CASSEDRASGELFF | TGTGCCAGCAGCGAGGACAGGGCGTCCGGGGAGCTGTTTTTT
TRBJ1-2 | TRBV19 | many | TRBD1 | CASSPPWDRSTYGYTF | TGTGCCAGTAGTCCGCCCTGGGACAGGTCGACCTATGGCTACACCTTC
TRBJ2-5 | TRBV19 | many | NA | CASSISVWRGEETQYF | TGTGCCAGTAGTATTTCGGTCTGGCGGGGCGAAGAGACCCAGTACTTC